The source of this T cell receptor beta chain is a study of identical twins. Study-wide findings and caveats: Those out-of-frame alpha sequences shared by twins showed an excess of low generation probability. In cord blood, abundant beta clonotypes had fewer insertions; memory showed no trend. Modelling underestimated the level of out-of-frame TCR alpha sharing observed in monozygotic twins.

TCRdb processed the 5' RACE reads anew with MiXCR; each CDR3 protein has one entry. The table includes some 240,000 distinct CDR3 sequences, about 10% detected once. This CDR3 is built from 17 residues. In germline, CDR1 is LNHDA, CDR2 SQIVND (reference sequence). J gave up 0 bases and V 6 bases, and 9 bases lay outside the gene matches. This clonotype has more than one count but fewer than ten. Antigen: not known. This TCR derives from a man aged 50 to 59 in good health. Sequencing input: memory T cells sorted from blood. V gene TRBV19 combines with J gene TRBJ2-1; 9 bases align to TRBD2. The CDR3 coding sequence is TGTGCCAGTAGAGCTAGCGGGATGCAAGGCTCCTACAATGAGCAGTTCTTC. It codes for CASRASGMQGSYNEQFF.